This T cell receptor (beta chain) is drawn from a study of identical twins. Template switching, a step in the protocol, added a universal primer site, and cDNA carried unique molecular identifiers. TCRdb reprocessed the 5' RACE reads via MiXCR and lists one record per CDR3 protein. This sample has hundreds of thousands of distinct CDR3 sequences, with 20% to 25% found just once. Study-level results: The degree of excess twin sharing was weaker in beta out-of-frame sequences.

The CDR3 has 14 amino acids. The junction had 10 bases not matched to a gene; V was cut back by 5 bases and J by 8 bases. Germline V gives CDR1 SGHTA, CDR2 FQGNSA. As concerns this clonotype: Its antigen is currently unknown.

Separately, the same data were catalogued under a study of T cells expressing NK-cell markers.

The receptor was derived from a young woman in good health. Sequencing was performed on CD4+ T cells sorted from blood. This sequence joins TRBV7-2 and TRBJ1-2; 8 nucleotides match TRBD1. The CDR3 sequence is CASSGQGGFQGYTF. The CDR3 DNA is TGTGCCAGCAGCGGACAGGGAGGCTTTCAGGGCTACACCTTC.